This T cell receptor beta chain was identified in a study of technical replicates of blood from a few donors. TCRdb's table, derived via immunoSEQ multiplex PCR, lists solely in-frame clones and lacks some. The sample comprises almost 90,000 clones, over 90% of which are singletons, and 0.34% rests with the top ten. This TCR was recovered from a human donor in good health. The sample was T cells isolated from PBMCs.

The CDR3 loop reads CASSSPTSGSYEQYF. The CDR3 bases are TGTGCCAGCAGTTCCCCGACTAGCGGGAGCTACGAGCAGTACTTC. The chain couples TRBV6-5 to TRBJ2-7; 12 positions agree with TRBD2. The V gene's germline CDR1 is MNHEY and CDR2 SVGAGI. V trimming: 4 bases; J trimming: 3 bases; junction bases outside the gene matches: 4. The CDR3 covers 15 residues.